This T cell receptor beta chain was identified during a study of technical replicates of blood from a few donors. TCRdb's copy holds only in-frame clones and misses some; the assay was immunoSEQ multiplex PCR. The table records 75,000 to 90,000 clones, under 95% of them present only once. This clone was picked up a small number of times. This CDR3 has 15 residues. The sequence was obtained from a human donor in good health. V and J are TRBV21-1 and TRBJ2-5; the table's TRBD2 call for D was not verified on the DNA. TRBV21-1 is noted as a pseudogene. What was sequenced was T cells isolated from PBMCs. The CDR3 nucleotides are TGTGCCAGCATCCCGGACAAGGGGGGGCGGGAGACCCAGTACTTC. Protein sequence: CASIPDKGGRETQYF.